Each of the 11 T cell receptor beta chains below was sequenced from the same sample in a study of T cells after yellow fever vaccination. Via MiXCR, TCRdb re-called the 5' RACE reads, giving one row per CDR3 protein. The sample has 300,000 to 450,000 distinct CDR3 sequences; approximately 6% are singletons. Specimen: PBMCs, collected 5 days after the yellow fever booster vaccination. The source of these receptors is a man aged 25-45 years who received the YFV17D yellow fever vaccine.

The chain is built from TRBV29-1 and TRBJ2-1; 8 nucleotides match TRBD2. This CDR3 comprises 14 residues. Unmatched junction bases numbered 15, after V lost 5 bases and J lost 12 bases. Germline-derived CDR1 and CDR2 are SQVTM and ANQGSEA. CDR3 nucleotides: TGCAGCGTTATCGGTCTAGCGGGTCCGGGTGCGCAGTTCTTC. This codes for CSVIGLAGPGAQFF.

The J gene is TRBJ2-7, the V gene TRBV10-3; 8 bases fit TRBD1. This CDR3 is built from 14 residues. V lost 6 bases, J lost 7 bases, and 11 bases stayed unmatched. CDR1 and CDR2 (germline): ENHRY, SYGVKD. The CDR3 loop reads CAIRQQGGLWEQYF. In DNA form, the CDR3 reads TGTGCCATCAGACAACAGGGGGGATTGTGGGAGCAGTACTTC.

This clonotype came up a few times. The rearrangement links TRBV4-3 to TRBJ2-2; 12 nucleotides match TRBD2. Germline loops: CDR1 LGHNA, CDR2 YSLEER. The CDR3 extends over 20 amino acids. The trim removed 0 bases at V and 2 bases at J, leaving 10 bases unmatched. CDR3 in DNA: TGCGCCAGCAGCCAAGACCAAAGGCTAGCGGGAGGGCGAAACACCGGGGAGCTGTTTTTT. It translates to CASSQDQRLAGGRNTGELFF.

This clonotype was counted ten times or more. V is TRBV2 and J is TRBJ2-7, with D possibly TRBD2 on 6 matching bases. With 0 bases removed from V and 3 bases from J, the gap between germline ends came to 21 bases. This CDR3 spans 18 amino acids. From germline, CDR1 is SNHLY and CDR2 FYNNEI. CDR3 sequence reads: CASSEALSRAGRNYEQYF. The DNA of the CDR3 is TGTGCCAGCAGTGAAGCGCTAAGTCGGGCAGGGAGGAACTACGAGCAGTACTTC. Full variable domain (rest looked up from reference TRBV2 and TRBJ2-7): EPEVTQTPSHQVTQMGQEVILRCVPISNHLYFYWYRQILGQKVEFLVSFYNNEISEKSEIFDDQFSVERPDGSNFTLKIRSTKLEDSAMYFCASSEALSRAGRNYEQYFGPGTRLTVT.

This clonotype turned up a few times. The rearrangement uses TRBV20-1 and TRBJ2-7; possibly TRBD1 or TRBD2 for D (5 bases each). The CDR3 consists of 13 residues. Germline values: CDR1 DFQATT, CDR2 SNEGSKA (reference sequence). Trimming stripped 5 bases from V and 11 bases from J, with 22 bases between. The CDR3 spells CSAGRGTSQVKYF. The CDR3 nucleotides read TGCAGTGCTGGAAGAGGGACCTCCCAAGTCAAGTACTTC.

The chain recombines TRBV9 with TRBJ2-7, with 7 bases fitting TRBD1. This CDR3 has 14 residues. CDR1 and CDR2 from the germline V gene are SGDLS and YYNGEE. Unmatched junction bases numbered 4, after V lost 0 bases and J lost 4 bases. The CDR3 DNA reads as TGTGCCAGCAGCGTAGAAGGGGGCCGGTACGAGCAGTACTTC. This gives the protein CASSVEGGRYEQYF.

The table lists this clonotype with a few counts. The genes are TRBV7-2 and TRBJ2-1; D gene ambiguous. CDR3 length equals 14 residues. CDR1 SGHTA and CDR2 FQGNSA come from the germline V gene. The V end was cut by 1 base, the J end by 8 bases, with 12 bases between. The CDR3 region is CASSLVLVGDEQFF. For the CDR3, the DNA is TGTGCCAGCAGCTTAGTTCTAGTTGGAGATGAGCAGTTCTTC.

This clonotype was picked up many times. The V gene is TRBV27, the J gene TRBJ2-1, with TRBD2 identical over 8 bases. Germline values: CDR1 MNHEY, CDR2 SMNVEV (reference sequence). This CDR3 region has 10 residues. Trimming removed 7 bases from V and 16 bases from J; junction bases left unmatched: 6. In DNA form, the CDR3 reads TGTGCCAGCAAGGGACTAGGTCTCTTCTTC. It specifies CASKGLGLFF.

This clonotype was counted a few times. The rearrangement links TRBV20-1 to TRBJ2-7; D ambiguous. Looked up from germline, CDR1 is DFQATT and CDR2 is SNEGSKA (reference sequence). There are 12 residues in the CDR3. The V and J ends lost 3 bases and 3 bases respectively, with 9 bases between them. CDR3 sequence (DNA): TGCAGTGCTAGCCCAGAATACTACGAGCAGTACTTC. It yields the protein CSASPEYYEQYF.

This clonotype was observed at least ten times. This CDR3 is CASSQDAGQGYEQYF. The DNA of the CDR3 is TGCGCCAGCAGCCAAGACGCGGGACAGGGGTACGAGCAGTACTTC. The V call is TRBV4-3, the J call TRBJ2-7, with TRBD1 matching 10 bases. CDR3 length equals 15 residues. Germline CDR1 and CDR2: LGHNA and YSLEER. J lost 4 bases, V lost 0 bases, and 3 bases had no gene match.

This clonotype was picked up a small number of times. J is TRBJ2-5 and V is TRBV29-1; no reliable D call. CDR1 is SQVTM, CDR2 ANQGSEA, per germline. CDR3 length: 13 residues. The V gene lost 5 bases and the J gene lost 4 bases, with 14 bases spanning the gap. CDR3 protein: CSVYRNFGETQYF. The CDR3 bases are TGCAGCGTTTACCGTAATTTTGGAGAGACCCAGTACTTC. Full variable domain (rest looked up from reference TRBV29-1 and TRBJ2-5): SAVISQKPSRDICQRGTSLTIQCQVDSQVTMMFWYRQQPGQSLTLIATANQGSEATYESGFVIDKFPISRPNLTFSTLTVSNMSPEDSSIYLCSVYRNFGETQYFGPGTRLLVL.